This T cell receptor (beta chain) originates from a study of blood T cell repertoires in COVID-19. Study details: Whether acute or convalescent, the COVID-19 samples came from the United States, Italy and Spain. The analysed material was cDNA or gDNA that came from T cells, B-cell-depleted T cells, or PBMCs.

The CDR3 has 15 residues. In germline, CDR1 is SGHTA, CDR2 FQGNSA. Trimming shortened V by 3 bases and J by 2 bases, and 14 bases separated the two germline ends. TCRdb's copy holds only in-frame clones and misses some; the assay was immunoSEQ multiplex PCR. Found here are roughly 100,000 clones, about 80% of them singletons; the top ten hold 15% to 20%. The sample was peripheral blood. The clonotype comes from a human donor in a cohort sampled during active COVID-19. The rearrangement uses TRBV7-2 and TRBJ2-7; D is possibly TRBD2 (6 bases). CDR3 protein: CASSFSRGMPYEQYF. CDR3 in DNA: TGTGCCAGCAGCTTCTCCCGGGGGATGCCCTACGAGCAGTACTTC.